This is a list of T cell receptor beta chains from one sample in a study of control samples from healthy donors and cancer patients. Some clones are missing from TCRdb's copy, which holds only in-frame ones; the method was immunoSEQ multiplex PCR. The data contain around 120,000 clones, over 75% of them seen just once; the ten biggest clones take up around 9%. Sequencing was performed on blood. These receptors all stem from a man aged 35 to 55 in good health. CDR3s include the opening cysteine and the closing phenylalanine or tryptophan. The order of the fields is D gene, J gene, V gene, clone size, CDR3 DNA, CDR3 protein. A D gene is named only where the DNA matches it firmly. Not all rows give a size; the values are once, few, many and, for expanded clones, a class.

TRBD1 TRBJ2-7 TRBV7-2 - TGTGCCAGCACCGGACAGGTTAGATCCTACGAGCAGTACTTC CASTGQVRSYEQYF
- TRBJ1-6 TRBV5-1 - TGCGCCAGCAGCTTGGCCGCAGGGAAGAGTCTCAATTCACCCCTCCACTTT CASSLAAGKSLNSPLHF
TRBD2 TRBJ2-1 TRBV6-2/TRBV6-3 - TGTGCCAGCAGTATAGCGGGGGGATCGTTCTTC CASSIAGGSFF
- TRBJ1-2 TRBV27 - TGTGCCAGCAGTTTATCTCGTGGAAATAATGGCTACACCTTC CASSLSRGNNGYTF
TRBD1 TRBJ1-1 TRBV18 - TGTGCCAGCTCACCACCAGGGGGCGTAGCTTTCTTT CASSPPGGVAFF
- TRBJ2-3 TRBV24-1 many TGTGCCACCAGTGGGGGGACCACAGATACGCAGTATTTT CATSGGTTDTQYF
TRBD1 TRBJ1-4 TRBV5-1 - TGCGCCAGCGGACAGGGATCCACTAATGAAAAACTGTTTTTT CASGQGSTNEKLFF
TRBD2 TRBJ2-3 TRBV24-1 - TGTGCCACCAGTGATGCCCGCGGGGGGGCAGTAGATACGCAGTATTTT CATSDARGGAVDTQYF
- TRBJ1-1 TRBV7-2 - TGTGCCAGCAGCTACGATAACACTGAAGCTTTCTTT CASSYDNTEAFF
- TRBJ1-1 TRBV27 once TGTGCCAGCAGTCCGCAGACCCTCAGGACGGGGAAGAACACTGAAGCTTTCTTT CASSPQTLRTGKNTEAFF
- TRBJ1-2 TRBV6-5 - TGTGCCAGCCCTACCGAGGGCCCGAACTATGGCTACACCTTC CASPTEGPNYGYTF
- TRBJ1-5 TRBV7-2 - TGTGCCAGCAGCTTAGTGTCCGGTGGTGATCAGCCCCAGCATTTT CASSLVSGGDQPQHF
- TRBJ1-4 TRBV5-5 - TGTGCCAGCAGCTTCTTAACGGCGATAAATGAAAAACTGTTTTTT CASSFLTAINEKLFF
- TRBJ2-3 TRBV2 - TGTGCCTCTCGGCGGGACTTTTACACAGATACGCAGTATTTT CASRRDFYTDTQYF
- TRBJ2-1 TRBV29-1 - TGCAGCGTTGAGGGGAGCTCCTACAATGAGCAGTTCTTC CSVEGSSYNEQFF
- TRBJ1-5 TRBV6-2/TRBV6-3 - TGTGCCAGCAGTTACCCTAAGGGGAATTCTGACAATCAGCCCCAGCATTTT CASSYPKGNSDNQPQHF
TRBD1 TRBJ2-1 TRBV11-3 - TGTGCCAGCAGCCTCCGGGACAGATACAATGAGCAGTTCTTC CASSLRDRYNEQFF
- TRBJ2-3 TRBV6-5 few TGTGCCAGCAGTCCCCCCCGGACAGATAGCGGGCAGTATTTT CASSPPRTDSGQYF
- TRBJ2-5 TRBV30 - TGTGCCTGGAGTTTAGGGGGTTGGGAGACCCAGTACTTC CAWSLGGWETQYF
- TRBJ2-1 TRBV7-3 - TGTGCCAGCAGCTTAATTGCGGGGGCGCGAGGGAATGAGCAGTTCTTC CASSLIAGARGNEQFF
TRBD2 TRBJ2-5 TRBV7-6 - TGTGCCAGCAGCCTAGTGCCGGCTAGCGGGGGGGGGACCCAGTACTTC CASSLVPASGGGTQYF
TRBD1 TRBJ2-1 TRBV9 - TGTGCCAGCAGCGTTGGGACAGGCCACAATGAGCAGTTCTTC CASSVGTGHNEQFF